Sequencing of this TCR beta chain was carried out in a study of shared clonotypes between healthy human individuals. Whole-study context: Plates per donor: three CD4 naive, three CD4 memory, two CD8 naive, one CD8 memory.

Study donors comprised healthy, HIV-negative adults devoid of recent acute infection or vaccination. The assay was run at deep level. Libraries were prepared by immunoSEQ multiplex PCR; TCRdb keeps only in-frame clonotypes and omits some of them. The repertoire holds fewer than 2.5 million clones, with more than 85% as singletons. Unmatched junction bases numbered 3, after V lost 1 base and J lost 0 bases. Germline CDR1 reads SGDLS; CDR2 reads YYNGEE. The CDR3 is made up of 15 amino acids. Sequences were obtained from naive CD4+ T cells from PBMCs. Documented subset: CD45RA+ positively selected. This TCR was recovered from a man between 18 and 35 years old in good health. Some clones in this sample may be carry-over from other donors' samples. The chain joins TRBV9 to TRBJ2-7; 8 bases match TRBD1. Here the CDR3 DNA reads TGTGCCAGCAGCGTAACAGGGGGTTTCTCCTACGAGCAGTACTTC. It is translated as CASSVTGGFSYEQYF.